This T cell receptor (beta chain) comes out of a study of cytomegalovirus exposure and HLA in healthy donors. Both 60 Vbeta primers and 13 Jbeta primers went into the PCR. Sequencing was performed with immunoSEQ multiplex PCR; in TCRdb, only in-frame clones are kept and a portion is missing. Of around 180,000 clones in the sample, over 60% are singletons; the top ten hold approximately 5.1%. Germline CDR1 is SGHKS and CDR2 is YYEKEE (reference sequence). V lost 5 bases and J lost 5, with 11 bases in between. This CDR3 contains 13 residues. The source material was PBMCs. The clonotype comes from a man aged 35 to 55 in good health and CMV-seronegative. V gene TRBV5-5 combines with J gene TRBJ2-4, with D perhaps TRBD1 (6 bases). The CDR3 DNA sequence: TGTGCCAGCAGTGACAGGTCCGAAAACATTCAGTACTTC. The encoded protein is CASSDRSENIQYF.